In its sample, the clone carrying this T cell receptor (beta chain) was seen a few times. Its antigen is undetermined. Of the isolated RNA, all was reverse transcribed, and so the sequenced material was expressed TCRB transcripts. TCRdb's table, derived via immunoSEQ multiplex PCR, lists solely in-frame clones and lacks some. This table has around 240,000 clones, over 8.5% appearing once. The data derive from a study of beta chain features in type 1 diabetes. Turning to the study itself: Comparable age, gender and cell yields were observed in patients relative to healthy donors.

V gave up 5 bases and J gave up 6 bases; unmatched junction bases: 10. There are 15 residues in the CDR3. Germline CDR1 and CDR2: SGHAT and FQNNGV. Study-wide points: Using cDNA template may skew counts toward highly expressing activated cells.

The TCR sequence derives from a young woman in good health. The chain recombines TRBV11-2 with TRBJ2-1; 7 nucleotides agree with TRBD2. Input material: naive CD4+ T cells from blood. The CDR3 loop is CASSPGLGRSNEQFF. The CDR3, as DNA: TGTGCCAGCAGCCCCGGACTAGGAAGGTCCAATGAGCAGTTCTTC.